These T cell receptor beta chains were read from a single sample in a study of response to subunit inactivated influenza vaccine. MiXCR, applied by TCRdb to the RT-PCR reads, yields one record per CDR3 protein. Here the sample spans roughly 170,000 distinct CDR3 sequences, around 9% being singletons. The sequences come from non-naive T cells sorted from PBMCs, collected on the day of vaccination. The receptors derive from a man in his fifties who received an inactivated influenza vaccine. Both conserved end residues are part of each CDR3. The D gene is left open where the match is weak. Expanded clones get a size class; other rows say once, few or many, or leave the size out.

V,size,J,D,CDR3,DNA
TRBV6-1,many,TRBJ2-1,.,CASSDAEVNEQFF,TGTGCCAGCAGTGACGCGGAGGTCAATGAGCAGTTCTTC
TRBV25-1,many,TRBJ1-2,.,CASSDLHGYTF,TGTGCCAGCAGTGATCTCCATGGCTACACCTTC
TRBV7-9,many,TRBJ1-2,.,CASSLANWIWTF,TGTGCCAGCAGCTTAGCTAATTGGATCTGGACCTTC
TRBV20-1,few,TRBJ1-1,.,CSARMGAMNTEAFF,TGCAGTGCTAGAATGGGGGCGATGAACACTGAAGCTTTCTTT
TRBV20-1,.,TRBJ1-1,.,CSARDGGRAQNTEAFF,TGCAGTGCTAGAGATGGAGGTAGGGCCCAGAACACTGAAGCTTTCTTT
TRBV15,.,TRBJ1-5,.,CATSRDGSEDQPQHF,TGTGCCACCAGCAGAGATGGGAGTGAGGATCAGCCCCAGCATTTT
TRBV11-2,few,TRBJ2-1,TRBD2,CASSQPLGGSWGYNEQFF,TGTGCCAGCAGCCAACCTCTGGGCGGGAGCTGGGGGTACAATGAGCAGTTCTTC
TRBV12-3/TRBV12-4,.,TRBJ2-7,TRBD2,CASSLAGAWQEQYF,TGTGCCAGCAGTCTAGCGGGGGCATGGCAGGAGCAGTACTTC
TRBV7-2,few,TRBJ2-6,.,CASSLGQPTGANVLTF,TGTGCCAGCAGCTTGGGGCAGCCAACTGGGGCCAACGTCCTGACTTTC
TRBV3-1,.,TRBJ1-1,.,CASSQGAGPTEAFF,TGTGCCAGCAGCCAAGGGGCAGGTCCTACTGAAGCTTTCTTT
TRBV6-5,.,TRBJ1-1,TRBD1,CASSGGDSEAFF,TGTGCCAGCAGTGGCGGGGACAGCGAAGCTTTCTTT
TRBV7-2,many,TRBJ1-1,.,CASSPVTGGRTEAFF,TGTGCCAGCAGCCCAGTGACTGGAGGGCGAACTGAAGCTTTCTTT
TRBV12-3/TRBV12-4,many,TRBJ2-1,.,CASSLPQGNNEQFF,TGTGCCAGCAGTTTACCGCAGGGGAACAATGAGCAGTTCTTC
TRBV5-1,few,TRBJ2-7,.,CASSVGPGNSYEQYF,TGCGCCAGCAGCGTCGGGCCCGGGAACTCCTACGAGCAGTACTTC
TRBV11-2,many,TRBJ2-1,TRBD1,CASSLAGTGFSNEQFF,TGTGCCAGCAGCTTAGCCGGGACAGGGTTTTCCAATGAGCAGTTCTTC
TRBV15,few,TRBJ2-2,TRBD2,CATSRRTSRNTGELFF,TGTGCCACCAGCAGACGGACTAGCCGGAACACCGGGGAGCTGTTTTTT
TRBV5-6,.,TRBJ2-7,TRBD1,CASSSDRGRNKEQYF,TGTGCCAGCAGCTCGGACAGGGGGCGTAACAAAGAGCAGTACTTC
TRBV20-1,many,TRBJ2-1,TRBD1,CSVRTGARIEQFF,TGCAGCGTCCGGACAGGGGCTCGGATTGAGCAGTTCTTC
TRBV7-2,few,TRBJ2-3,.,CASTLRDPGPDTQYF,TGTGCCAGTACTCTCCGGGACCCTGGGCCAGATACGCAGTATTTT
TRBV11-2,.,TRBJ1-2,.,CASSLDDSWDTPTF,TGTGCCAGCAGCTTAGATGACTCGTGGGACACCCCCACCTTC
TRBV20-1,.,TRBJ2-7,.,CSAYNYEQYF,TGCAGTGCTTACAACTACGAGCAGTACTTC
TRBV9,few,TRBJ2-2,TRBD2,CASSVGTSGRSTGELFF,TGTGCCAGCAGCGTAGGGACTAGCGGGAGATCCACCGGGGAGCTGTTTTTT
TRBV5-1,many,TRBJ1-4,.,CASSADSNNEKLFF,TGCGCCAGCAGCGCGGACAGTAATAATGAAAAACTGTTTTTT
TRBV6-1,many,TRBJ2-7,TRBD2,CASRTSGSYEQYF,TGTGCCAGCAGGACTAGCGGGAGTTACGAGCAGTACTTC
TRBV28,.,TRBJ2-2,TRBD2,CATGLAGPGELFF,TGTGCCACCGGACTAGCGGGTCCCGGGGAGCTGTTTTTT
TRBV20-1,few,TRBJ2-3,.,CSASTRGSMFTQYF,TGCAGTGCTAGCACTCGGGGTTCAATGTTTACGCAGTATTTT
TRBV9,few,TRBJ2-6,TRBD1,CASSPRGTGDSGANVLTF,TGTGCCAGCAGCCCTAGGGGGACAGGGGACTCTGGGGCCAACGTCCTGACTTTC
TRBV7-3,many,TRBJ2-1,.,CASSPQGGVGYNEQFF,TGTGCCAGCAGTCCCCAGGGGGGAGTTGGTTACAATGAGCAGTTCTTC
TRBV2,few,TRBJ2-1,.,CASTLDSDNEQFF,TGTGCCAGCACTCTGGACTCCGACAATGAGCAGTTCTTC
TRBV7-2,many,TRBJ1-1,.,CASSLSGNTEAFF,TGCGCCAGCAGCTTATCCGGGAACACTGAAGCTTTCTTT
TRBV6-2/TRBV6-3,few,TRBJ1-6,.,CASSYSPRTYNSPLHF,TGTGCCAGCAGTTACTCCCCCCGGACTTATAATTCACCCCTCCACTTT
TRBV5-8,.,TRBJ2-5,TRBD2,CASSLGLAEQETQYF,TGTGCCAGCAGCTTGGGACTAGCGGAACAAGAGACCCAGTACTTC
TRBV20-1,many,TRBJ2-3,.,CSARTPSRGATDTQYF,TGCAGTGCTAGAACCCCTTCCAGGGGCGCGACAGATACGCAGTATTTT